This T cell receptor (beta chain) was recovered during a study of blood T cell repertoires in COVID-19. Sequencing was performed with immunoSEQ multiplex PCR; in TCRdb, only in-frame clones are kept and a portion is missing. The repertoire consists of around 480,000 clones, with 70% to 90% occurring once and the leading ten covering around 12%. The specimen was peripheral blood. This sequence originates from a woman between 50 and 59 years old with COVID-19, enrolled during active disease.

Here the CDR3 reads CAWSVSGGSEQYF. The CDR3 DNA sequence: TGTGCCTGGAGTGTATCCGGGGGGAGCGAGCAGTACTTC. The chain uses TRBV30 and TRBJ2-7; 7 bases are shared with TRBD2. Germline V gives CDR1 GTSNPN, CDR2 SVGIG (reference sequence). The CDR3 covers 13 residues. J was trimmed by 6 bases and V by 0 bases; bases with no gene match: 5.